The clone carrying this T cell receptor beta chain was seen once. A much larger clone lies a single base off, so this may be a read error. One entry per CDR3 protein results from TCRdb running MiXCR on the 5' RACE reads. This sample yields about 80,000 distinct CDR3 sequences, of which about 20% are seen a single time; roughly 5.6% belongs to the top ten. This record comes from a study of spatial heterogeneity in lung cancer. Germline V gives CDR1 LNHDA, CDR2 SQIVND (reference sequence). The length of the CDR3 is 14 residues. Time point reported: sample taken at primary tumor resection. The study sequenced unsorted whole RNA from tumor, nontumor lung or frozen PBMC.

This receptor was identified in a male donor with early-stage non-small cell lung cancer. Sample: PBMCs, taken at surgery. J is TRBJ2-1 and V is TRBV19; 7 bases fit TRBD2. The CDR3 nucleotides read TGTGCCAGTAGTCGGGGGGAATTAGACAATAAGCAGTTCTTC. Translating it yields CASSRGELDNKQFF.